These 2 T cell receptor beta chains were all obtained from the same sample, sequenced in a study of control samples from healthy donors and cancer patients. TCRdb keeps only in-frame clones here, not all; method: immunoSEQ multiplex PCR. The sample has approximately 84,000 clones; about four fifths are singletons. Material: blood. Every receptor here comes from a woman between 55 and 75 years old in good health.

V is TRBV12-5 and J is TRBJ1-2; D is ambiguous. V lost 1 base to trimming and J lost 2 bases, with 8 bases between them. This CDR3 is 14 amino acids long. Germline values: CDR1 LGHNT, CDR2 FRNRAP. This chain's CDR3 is CASGLGSANYGYTF. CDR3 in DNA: TGTGCTAGTGGTTTGGGGAGTGCCAACTATGGCTACACCTTC.

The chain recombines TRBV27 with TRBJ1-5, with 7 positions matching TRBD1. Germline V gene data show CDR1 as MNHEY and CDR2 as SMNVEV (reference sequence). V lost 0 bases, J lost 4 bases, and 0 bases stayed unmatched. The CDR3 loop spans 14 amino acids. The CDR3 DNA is TGTGCCAGCAGTTTATCCAGGGGGAATCAGCCCCAGCATTTT. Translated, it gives CASSLSRGNQPQHF.